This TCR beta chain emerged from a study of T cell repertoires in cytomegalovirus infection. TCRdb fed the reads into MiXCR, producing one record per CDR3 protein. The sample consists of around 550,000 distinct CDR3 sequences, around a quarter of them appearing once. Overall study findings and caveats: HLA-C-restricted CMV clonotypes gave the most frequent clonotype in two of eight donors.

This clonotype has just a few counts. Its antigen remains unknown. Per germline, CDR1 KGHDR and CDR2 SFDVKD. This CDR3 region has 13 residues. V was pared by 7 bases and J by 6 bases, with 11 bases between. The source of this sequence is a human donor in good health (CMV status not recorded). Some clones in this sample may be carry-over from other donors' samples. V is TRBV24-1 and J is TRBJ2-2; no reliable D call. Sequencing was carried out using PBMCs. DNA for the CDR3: TGTGCCACCAGCCATATGGGCGCCGGGGAGCTGTTTTTT. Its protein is CATSHMGAGELFF.